The present T cell receptor beta chain was sequenced within a study of CD8+ T cells in alopecia areata. This CDR3 region has 15 residues. Germline trimming cut 4 bases from V and 1 base from J; bases unmatched to any gene: 5. Germline V lookup: CDR1 MNHEY, CDR2 SMNVEV (reference sequence). Extraction of RNA preceded its reverse transcription into cDNA, which served as the sequencing template. Libraries were prepared by immunoSEQ multiplex PCR; TCRdb keeps only in-frame clonotypes and omits some of them. The data contain approximately 140,000 clones, roughly four fifths of them singletons. As to treatment: oral pan-JAK inhibitor, 5-10 mg twice daily.

Source: CD8+ T cells sorted from blood, taken at week 4, from a patient treated with tofacitinib. This sequence originates from a human donor with alopecia areata. The chain carries TRBV27 and TRBJ2-7; 9 bases fit TRBD2. CDR3 DNA: TGTGCCAGCAGTTGGACCACTAGCGGGTCCTACGAGCAGTACTTC. This gives the protein CASSWTTSGSYEQYF.